This is a list of T cell receptor beta chains from one sample in a study of T cell changes during pregnancy in multiple sclerosis. TCRdb's copy holds only in-frame clones and misses some; the assay was immunoSEQ multiplex PCR. This sample has roughly 23,000 clones, with approximately 90% found just once. The sequencing here drew on CD8+ T cells from peripheral blood mononuclear cells, taken in the first trimester of pregnancy. The receptor set was obtained from a female donor with multiple sclerosis, enrolled in a pregnancy study. Each CDR3 is given with its conserved first and last residue. Each record gives: D gene, V gene, CDR3 length, clone size, J gene, CDR3 protein, CDR3 DNA. The D gene is left open where the match is weak. Not all rows give a size; the values are once, few, many and, for expanded clones, a class.

TRBD1	TRBV5-4	16	-	TRBJ1-2	CASSSGTGGAGYGYTF	TGTGCCAGCAGCTCCGGGACAGGGGGCGCCGGATATGGCTACACCTTC
TRBD1	TRBV28	14	-	TRBJ2-7	CATALPGQGYEQYF	TGTGCCACCGCCCTCCCGGGACAGGGATACGAGCAGTACTTC
-	TRBV28	11	-	TRBJ1-1	CVTLGGTEAFF	TGTGTCACACTAGGGGGCACTGAAGCTTTCTTT
TRBD1	TRBV29-1	12	-	TRBJ2-4	CSAQGNENIQYF	TGCAGCGCACAGGGGAACGAAAACATTCAGTACTTC
-	TRBV4-1	15	-	TRBJ2-7	CASSQGRDGLYEQYF	TGCGCCAGCAGCCAAGGGCGGGACGGACTCTACGAGCAGTACTTC
-	TRBV11-3	19	-	TRBJ1-5	CATPSPRRELGVVNQPQHF	TGTGCCACCCCCTCCCCTAGGCGGGAACTCGGTGTAGTCAATCAGCCCCAGCATTTT
TRBD2	TRBV19	15	-	TRBJ2-3	CASSTQRELPDTQYF	TGTGCCAGTAGTACCCAGCGGGAGTTGCCAGATACGCAGTATTTT
-	TRBV19	14	few	TRBJ2-1	CASRDIRTYNEQFF	TGTGCCAGTCGCGACATCCGAACCTACAATGAGCAGTTCTTC
-	TRBV7-9	14	once	TRBJ1-2	CASSPSVEARGYTF	TGTGCCAGCAGCCCCTCAGTTGAGGCACGAGGCTACACCTTC
-	TRBV10-3	14	-	TRBJ2-3	CAVTDSPPADTQYF	TGTGCGGTGACGGACAGTCCCCCCGCAGATACGCAGTATTTT
-	TRBV4-1	12	-	TRBJ2-2	CASSPGTGELFF	TGCGCCAGCAGCCCCGGGACCGGGGAGCTGTTTTTT
-	TRBV9	13	-	TRBJ2-7	CASSAGHLYEQYF	TGTGCCAGCAGCGCGGGACACTTATACGAGCAGTACTTC
TRBD1	TRBV6-1	13	-	TRBJ2-5	CASSTGAQETQYF	TGTGCCAGCAGCACAGGGGCCCAAGAGACCCAGTACTTC
-	TRBV7-2	16	-	TRBJ2-7	CASSLSSGEVSYEQYF	TGTGCCAGCAGCCTCTCCTCGGGGGAGGTCAGTTACGAGCAGTACTTC
TRBD1	TRBV27	16	-	TRBJ2-3	CASSSHGDRTTDTQYF	TGTGCCAGCAGTTCTCATGGGGACAGGACCACAGATACGCAGTATTTT